One T cell receptor (beta chain) is described in this entry. This specimen comes from a study of shared T cell receptors in the human thymus. TCRdb's copy holds only in-frame clones and misses some; the assay was immunoSEQ multiplex PCR. The sample comprises 500,000 to 750,000 clones, 88% of which are singletons, and 0.0095% to 0.011% rests with the top ten. The junction had 18 bases not matched to a gene; V was cut back by 2 bases and J by 6 bases. The germline gives CDR1 SGHNT, CDR2 YYREEE (reference sequence). The CDR3 has 20 amino acids. In addition, the sample was reused for a study of human thymus T cells.

The clonotype comes from a boy younger than two with a congenital heart defect. The V and J genes are TRBV5-4 and TRBJ2-1; 12 bases are a match to TRBD2. The sequencing input was thymocytes. Here the CDR3 DNA reads TGTGCCAGCAGCTTCACCCCCTTCAAAAAGACTAGCGGGAGCGGCAATGAGCAGTTCTTC. Its translation is CASSFTPFKKTSGSGNEQFF.